This T cell receptor beta chain was captured by sequencing in a study of blood T cells in healthy people across ages. With a J-beta primer mix and a sample-barcoded 5' primer, a second PCR ran 7 to 11 cycles. One entry per CDR3 protein results from TCRdb running MiXCR on the 5' RACE reads. The top ten clones hold more than 3% of a sample with about 630,000 distinct CDR3 sequences, around 20% of them seen once. Trimming removed 4 bases from V and 5 bases from J; junction bases left unmatched: 8. The CDR3 has 15 residues. Germline loops: CDR1 SGHVS, CDR2 FNYEAQ. In terms of origin and age, donors were healthy Caucasian individuals from Russia aged 6 to 90. Collection of around 9.3 milliliters of peripheral blood was performed for each donor. No fewer than 6 million PBMCs went into each sample.

Sequenced: blood. V gene TRBV7-6 combines with J gene TRBJ2-5; 9 bases line up with TRBD1. This sequence originates from a man between 65 and 85 years old in good health. CDR3 bases: TGTGCCAGCAGCTCTCGGACAGGGGAGAGGGAGACCCAGTACTTC. This codes for CASSSRTGERETQYF. The whole variable domain, filled in from reference TRBV7-6 and TRBJ2-5, reads GAGVSQSPRYKVTKRGQDVALRCDPISGHVSLYWYRQALGQGPEFLTYFNYEAQQDKSGLPNDRFSAERPEGSISTLTIQRTEQRDSAMYRCASSSRTGERETQYFGPGTRLLVL.